This TCR beta chain was identified during a study of blood T cell repertoires in COVID-19. Looking at the study overall: COVID-19 samples from acute and convalescent phases originated in the United States, Italy and Spain. PBMCs, B-cell-depleted T cells, or T cells were the source of the cDNA or gDNA that made up the material.

From germline, CDR1 is MDHEN and CDR2 SYDVKM. This CDR3 has 15 amino acids. V lost 5 bases, J lost 14 bases, and 17 bases stayed unmatched. Some clones are missing from TCRdb's copy, which holds only in-frame ones; the method was immunoSEQ multiplex PCR. The sample lists about 100,000 clones, roughly nine tenths occurring once. Sequenced: peripheral blood. This chain connects TRBV28 to TRBJ1-4, with 7 bases aligning to TRBD1. The clonotype comes from a man aged 30 to 39 in a cohort sampled during active COVID-19. The CDR3 bases are TGTGCCAGCAGTCACAAACAGGGGTCCCCCGGGGTGCTGTTTTTT. Residues: CASSHKQGSPGVLFF. Looking up the rest from reference TRBV28 and TRBJ1-4 gives the full variable domain: DVKVTQSSRYLVKRTGEKVFLECVQDMDHENMFWYRQDPGLGLRLIYFSYDVKMKEKGDIPEGYSVSREKKERFSLILESASTNQTSMYLCASSHKQGSPGVLFFGSGTQLSVL.